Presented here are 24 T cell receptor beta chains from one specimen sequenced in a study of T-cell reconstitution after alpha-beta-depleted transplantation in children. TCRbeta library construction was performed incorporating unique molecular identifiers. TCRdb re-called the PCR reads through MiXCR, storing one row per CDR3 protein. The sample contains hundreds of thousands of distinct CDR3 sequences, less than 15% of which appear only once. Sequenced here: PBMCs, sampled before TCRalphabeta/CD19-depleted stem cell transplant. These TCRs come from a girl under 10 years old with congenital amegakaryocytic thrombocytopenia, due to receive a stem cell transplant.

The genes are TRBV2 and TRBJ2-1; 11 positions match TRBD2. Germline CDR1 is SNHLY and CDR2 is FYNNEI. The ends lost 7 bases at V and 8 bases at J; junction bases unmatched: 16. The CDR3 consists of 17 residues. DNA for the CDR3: TGTGCCAGCATAAGGGGGGTTACTAGCGGGAGCGCCCATGAGCAGTTCTTC. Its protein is CASIRGVTSGSAHEQFF.

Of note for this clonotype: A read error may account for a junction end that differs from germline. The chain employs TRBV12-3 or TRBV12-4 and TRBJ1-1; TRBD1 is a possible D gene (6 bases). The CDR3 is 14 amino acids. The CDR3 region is CASSFRDTNTKAFF. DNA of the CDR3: TGTGCCAGCAGTTTTCGGGACACAAACACTAAAGCTTTCTTT.

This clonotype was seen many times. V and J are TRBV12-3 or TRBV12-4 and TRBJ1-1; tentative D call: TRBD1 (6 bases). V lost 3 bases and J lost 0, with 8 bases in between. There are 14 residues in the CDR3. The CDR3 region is CASSFDRMNTEAFF. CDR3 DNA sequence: TGTGCCAGCAGTTTCGACAGGATGAACACTGAAGCTTTCTTT.

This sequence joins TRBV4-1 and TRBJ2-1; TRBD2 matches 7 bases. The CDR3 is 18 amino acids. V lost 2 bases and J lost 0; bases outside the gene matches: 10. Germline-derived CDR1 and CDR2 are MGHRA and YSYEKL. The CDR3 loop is CASSQTSASGSSYNEQFF. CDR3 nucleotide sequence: TGCGCCAGCAGCCAAACTAGCGCGAGTGGTAGCTCCTACAATGAGCAGTTCTTC.

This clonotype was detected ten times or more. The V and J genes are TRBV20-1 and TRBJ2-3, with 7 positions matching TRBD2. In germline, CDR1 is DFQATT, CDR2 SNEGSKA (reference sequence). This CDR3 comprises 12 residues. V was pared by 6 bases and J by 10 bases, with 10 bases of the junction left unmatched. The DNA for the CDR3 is TGCAGTGCGTCCGGACTAGAGATCGCGCAGTATTTT. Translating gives CSASGLEIAQYF.

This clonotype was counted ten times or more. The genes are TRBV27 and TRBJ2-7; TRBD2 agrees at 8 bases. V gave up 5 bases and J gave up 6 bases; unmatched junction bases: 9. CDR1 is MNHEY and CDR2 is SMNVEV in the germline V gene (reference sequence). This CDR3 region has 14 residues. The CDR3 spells CASSPLAGGSEQYF. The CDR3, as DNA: TGTGCCAGCAGTCCTCTGGCGGGGGGAAGCGAGCAGTACTTC.

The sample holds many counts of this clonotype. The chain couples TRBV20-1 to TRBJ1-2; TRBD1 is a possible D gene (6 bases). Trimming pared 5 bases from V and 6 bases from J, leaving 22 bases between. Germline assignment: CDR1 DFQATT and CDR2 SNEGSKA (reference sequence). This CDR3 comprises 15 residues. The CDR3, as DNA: TGCAGTGCTCCACTTCGTAGGGGGGCTAGGGATGGCTACACCTTC. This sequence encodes CSAPLRRGARDGYTF.

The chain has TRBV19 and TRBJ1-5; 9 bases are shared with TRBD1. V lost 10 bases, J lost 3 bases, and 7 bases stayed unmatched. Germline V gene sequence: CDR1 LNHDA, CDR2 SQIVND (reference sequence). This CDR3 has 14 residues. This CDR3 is CATRTGVNNQPQHF. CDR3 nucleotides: TGTGCCACCAGGACAGGGGTCAACAATCAGCCCCAGCATTTT. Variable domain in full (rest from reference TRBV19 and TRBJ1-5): DGGITQSPKYLFRKEGQNVTLSCEQNLNHDAMYWYRQDPGQGLRLIYYSQIVNDFQKGDIAEGYSVSREKKESFPLTVTSAQKNPTAFYLCATRTGVNNQPQHFGDGTRLSIL.

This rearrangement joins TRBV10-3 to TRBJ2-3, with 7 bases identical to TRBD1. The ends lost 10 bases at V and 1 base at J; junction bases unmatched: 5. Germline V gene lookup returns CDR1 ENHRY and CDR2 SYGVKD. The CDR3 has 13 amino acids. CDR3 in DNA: TGTGCCACCCTCGACAGGGGCACAGATACGCAGTATTTT. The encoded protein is CATLDRGTDTQYF.

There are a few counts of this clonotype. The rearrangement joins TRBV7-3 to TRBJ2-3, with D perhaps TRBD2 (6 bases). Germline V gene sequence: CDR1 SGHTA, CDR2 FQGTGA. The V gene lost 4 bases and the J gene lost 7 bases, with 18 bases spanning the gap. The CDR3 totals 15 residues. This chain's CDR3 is CASSSAGGRPYTQYF. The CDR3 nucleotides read TGTGCCAGCAGCTCCGCTGGTGGGAGGCCTTATACGCAGTATTTT.

The CDR3 DNA sequence: TGCAGCGTCGACACGGTTACAGATACGCAGTATTTT. Translating gives CSVDTVTDTQYF. The rearrangement links TRBV29-1 to TRBJ2-3; no clear D. Trimming removed 6 bases at V and 3 bases at J, with 10 bases between. The CDR3 covers 12 residues. Germline V gene lookup returns CDR1 SQVTM and CDR2 ANQGSEA.

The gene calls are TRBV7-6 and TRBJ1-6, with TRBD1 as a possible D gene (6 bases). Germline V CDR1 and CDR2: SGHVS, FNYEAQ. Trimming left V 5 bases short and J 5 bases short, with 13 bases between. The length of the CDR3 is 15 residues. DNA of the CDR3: TGTGCCAGCAGCGTGGACAGAGCCGATAATTCACCCCTCCACTTT. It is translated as CASSVDRADNSPLHF.

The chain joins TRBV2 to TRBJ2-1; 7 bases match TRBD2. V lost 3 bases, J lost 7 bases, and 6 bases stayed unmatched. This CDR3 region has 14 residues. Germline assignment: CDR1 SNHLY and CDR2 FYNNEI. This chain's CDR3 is CASSEGLSRNEQFF. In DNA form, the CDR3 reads TGTGCCAGCAGTGAGGGACTATCAAGGAATGAGCAGTTCTTC.

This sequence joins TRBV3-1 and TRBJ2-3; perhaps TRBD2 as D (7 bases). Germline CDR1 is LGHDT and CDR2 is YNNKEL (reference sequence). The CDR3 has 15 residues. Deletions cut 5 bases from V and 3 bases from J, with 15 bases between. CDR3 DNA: TGTGCCAGCAGCTCCGGCGGGGGCGAGACAGATACGCAGTATTTT. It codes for CASSSGGGETDTQYF.

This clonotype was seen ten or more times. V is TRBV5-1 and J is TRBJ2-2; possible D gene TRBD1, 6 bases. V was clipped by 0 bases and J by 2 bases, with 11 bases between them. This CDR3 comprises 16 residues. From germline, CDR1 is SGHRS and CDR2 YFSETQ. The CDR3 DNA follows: TGCGCCAGCAGCTTGGCAGGGACACCAAACACCGGGGAGCTGTTTTTT. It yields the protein CASSLAGTPNTGELFF.

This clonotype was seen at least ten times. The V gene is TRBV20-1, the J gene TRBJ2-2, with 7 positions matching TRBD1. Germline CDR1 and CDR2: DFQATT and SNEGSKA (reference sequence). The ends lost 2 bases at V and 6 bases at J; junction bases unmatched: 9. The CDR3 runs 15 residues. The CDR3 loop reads CSARNWDSSAGELFF. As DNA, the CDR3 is TGCAGTGCTAGAAACTGGGACAGCAGCGCCGGGGAGCTGTTTTTT.

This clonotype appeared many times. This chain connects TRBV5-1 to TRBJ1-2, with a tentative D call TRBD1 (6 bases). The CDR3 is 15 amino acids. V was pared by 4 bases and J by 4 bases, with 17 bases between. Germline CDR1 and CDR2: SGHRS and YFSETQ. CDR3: CASSNRDSLPYGYTF. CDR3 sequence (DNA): TGCGCCAGCAGCAACAGGGATTCGCTTCCCTATGGCTACACCTTC.

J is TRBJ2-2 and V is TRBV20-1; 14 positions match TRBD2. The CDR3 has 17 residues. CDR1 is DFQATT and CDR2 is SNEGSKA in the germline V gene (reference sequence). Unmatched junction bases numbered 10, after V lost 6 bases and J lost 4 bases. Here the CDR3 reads CSADKSGLAGGTGELFF. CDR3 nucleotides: TGCAGTGCCGACAAGAGTGGACTAGCGGGAGGCACCGGGGAGCTGTTTTTT.

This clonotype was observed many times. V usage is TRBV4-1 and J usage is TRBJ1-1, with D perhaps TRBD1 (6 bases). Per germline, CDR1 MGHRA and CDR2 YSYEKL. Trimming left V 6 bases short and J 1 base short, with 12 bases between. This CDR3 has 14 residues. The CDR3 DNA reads TGCGCCAGCAGACAATACAGGGCGAACACTGAAGCTTTCTTT. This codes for CASRQYRANTEAFF.

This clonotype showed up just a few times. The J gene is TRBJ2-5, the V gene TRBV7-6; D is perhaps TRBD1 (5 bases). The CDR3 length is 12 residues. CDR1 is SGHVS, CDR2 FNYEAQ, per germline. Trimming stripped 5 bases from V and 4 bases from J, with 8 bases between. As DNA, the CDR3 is TGTGCCAGCAGCGTCACAGGAGAGACCCAGTACTTC. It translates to CASSVTGETQYF.

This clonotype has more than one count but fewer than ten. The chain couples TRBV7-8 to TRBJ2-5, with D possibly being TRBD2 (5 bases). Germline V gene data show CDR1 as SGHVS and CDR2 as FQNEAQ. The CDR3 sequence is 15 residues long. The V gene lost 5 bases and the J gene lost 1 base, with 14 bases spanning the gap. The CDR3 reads CASSRGSFLQETQYF. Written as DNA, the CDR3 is TGTGCCAGCAGCCGAGGGAGTTTCCTCCAAGAGACCCAGTACTTC.

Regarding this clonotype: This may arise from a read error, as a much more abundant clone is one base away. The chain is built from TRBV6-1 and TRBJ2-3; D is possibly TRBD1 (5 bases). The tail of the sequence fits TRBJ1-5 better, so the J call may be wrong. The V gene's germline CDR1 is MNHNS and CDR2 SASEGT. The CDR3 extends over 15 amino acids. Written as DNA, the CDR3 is TGTGCCAGCATGGGACTAGCGGGAAGCACAGATACGCAGCATTTT. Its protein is CASMGLAGSTDTQHF.

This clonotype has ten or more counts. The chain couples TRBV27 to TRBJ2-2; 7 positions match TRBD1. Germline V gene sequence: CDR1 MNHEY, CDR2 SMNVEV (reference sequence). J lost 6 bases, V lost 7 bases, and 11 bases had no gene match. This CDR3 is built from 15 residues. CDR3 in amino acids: CASTRGQRTSGELFF. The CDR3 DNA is TGTGCCAGCACCAGGGGACAGCGAACATCCGGGGAGCTGTTTTTT.

The DNA of the CDR3 is TGTGCCACCAGCTTTACAAGGCGGGGGGTACCGGGGGCCAACGTCCTGACTTTC. This gives the protein CATSFTRRGVPGANVLTF. The chain employs TRBV15 and TRBJ2-6, with TRBD2 identical over 8 bases. The CDR3 extends over 18 amino acids. The V segment lost 5 bases and the J segment 4 bases; nucleotides outside the gene matches: 13. Germline V gene sequence: CDR1 LNHNV, CDR2 YYDKDF (reference sequence).